This TCR beta chain was observed in a study of T cell repertoires in cytomegalovirus infection. Comments on this clonotype: What it binds is not known.

Broader study findings: Cumulated frequencies of public TCR beta families served to identify carriers of CMV plus the relevant HLA.

TCRdb independently ran MiXCR on the reads; one entry per CDR3 protein. The table shows around 710,000 distinct CDR3 sequences, with about 27% occurring only once. The sample was cultured CD8+ T cells from PBMCs, taken from culture after CMV antigen stimulation. The receptor comes from a human donor in good health (CMV status not recorded). Some clones in this sample may be carry-over from other donors' samples.

The CDR3 loop reads CAIKENSGGLTDTQYF. The CDR3 DNA sequence: TGTGCCATCAAGGAGAACAGCGGGGGCCTCACAGATACGCAGTATTTT. V is TRBV10-3 and J is TRBJ2-3, with TRBD2 matching over 8 bases. Germline assignment: CDR1 ENHRY and CDR2 SYGVKD. The CDR3 extends over 16 amino acids. V trimming: 7 bases; J trimming: 2 bases; junction bases outside the gene matches: 11.